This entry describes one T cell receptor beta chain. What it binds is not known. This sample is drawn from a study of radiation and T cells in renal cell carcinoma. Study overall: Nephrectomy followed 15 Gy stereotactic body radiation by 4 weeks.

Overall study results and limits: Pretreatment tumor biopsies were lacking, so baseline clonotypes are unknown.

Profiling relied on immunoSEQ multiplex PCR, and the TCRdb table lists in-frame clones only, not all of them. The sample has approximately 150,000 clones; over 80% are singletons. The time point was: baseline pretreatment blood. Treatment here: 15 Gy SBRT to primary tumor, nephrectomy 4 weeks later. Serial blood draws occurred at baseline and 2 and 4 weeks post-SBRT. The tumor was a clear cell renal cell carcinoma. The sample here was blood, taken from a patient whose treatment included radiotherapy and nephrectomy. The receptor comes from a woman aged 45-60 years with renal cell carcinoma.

CDR3 amino acids: CASSLEGSPGEQFF. As DNA, the CDR3 is TGCGCCAGCAGCTTGGAAGGCAGCCCCGGTGAGCAGTTCTTC. The rearrangement joins TRBV5-1 to TRBJ2-1; D not certain. Trimming removed 0 bases from V and 9 bases from J, with 13 bases in between. Germline lookup yields CDR1 SGHRS and CDR2 YFSETQ. This CDR3 comprises 14 residues.